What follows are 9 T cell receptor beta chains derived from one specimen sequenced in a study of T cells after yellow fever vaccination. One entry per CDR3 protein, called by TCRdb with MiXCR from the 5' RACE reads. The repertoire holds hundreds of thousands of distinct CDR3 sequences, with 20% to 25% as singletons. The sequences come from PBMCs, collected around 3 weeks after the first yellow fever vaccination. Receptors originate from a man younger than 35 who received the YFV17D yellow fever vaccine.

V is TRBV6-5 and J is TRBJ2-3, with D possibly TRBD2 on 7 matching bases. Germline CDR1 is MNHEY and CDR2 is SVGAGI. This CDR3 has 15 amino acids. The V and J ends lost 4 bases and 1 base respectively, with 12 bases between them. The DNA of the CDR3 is TGTGCCAGCAGTTGGGGGGGCCGGGGCACAGATACGCAGTATTTT. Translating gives CASSWGGRGTDTQYF.

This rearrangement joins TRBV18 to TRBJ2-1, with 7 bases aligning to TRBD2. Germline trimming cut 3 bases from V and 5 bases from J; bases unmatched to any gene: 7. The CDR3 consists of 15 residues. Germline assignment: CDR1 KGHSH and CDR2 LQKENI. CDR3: CASSPRSGNNNEQFF. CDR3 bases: TGTGCCAGCTCACCTCGAAGCGGGAACAACAATGAGCAGTTCTTC.

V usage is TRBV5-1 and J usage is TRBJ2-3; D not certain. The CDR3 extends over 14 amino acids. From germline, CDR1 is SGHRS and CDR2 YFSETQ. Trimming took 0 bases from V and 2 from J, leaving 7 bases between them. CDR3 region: CASSLETPTDTQYF. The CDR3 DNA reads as TGCGCCAGCAGCTTGGAGACACCCACAGATACGCAGTATTTT. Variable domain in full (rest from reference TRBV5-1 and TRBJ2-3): KAGVTQTPRYLIKTRGQQVTLSCSPISGHRSVSWYQQTPGQGLQFLFEYFSETQRNKGNFPGRFSGRQFSNSRSEMNVSTLELGDSALYLCASSLETPTDTQYFGPGTRLTVL.

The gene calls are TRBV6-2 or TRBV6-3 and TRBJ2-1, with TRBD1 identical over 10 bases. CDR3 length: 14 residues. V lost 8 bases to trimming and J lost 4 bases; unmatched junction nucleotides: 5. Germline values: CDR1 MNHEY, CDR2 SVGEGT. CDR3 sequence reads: CASGPGQGYNEQFF. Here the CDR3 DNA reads TGTGCCAGCGGCCCGGGACAGGGGTACAATGAGCAGTTCTTC.

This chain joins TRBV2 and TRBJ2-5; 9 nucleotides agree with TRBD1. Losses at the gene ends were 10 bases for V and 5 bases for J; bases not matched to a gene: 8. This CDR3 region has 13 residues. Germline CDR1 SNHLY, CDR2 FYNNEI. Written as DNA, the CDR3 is TGTGCCACCGAACAGGGGGCCAGGGAGACCCAGTACTTC. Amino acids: CATEQGARETQYF. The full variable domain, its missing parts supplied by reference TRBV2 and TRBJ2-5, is EPEVTQTPSHQVTQMGQEVILRCVPISNHLYFYWYRQILGQKVEFLVSFYNNEISEKSEIFDDQFSVERPDGSNFTLKIRSTKLEDSAMYFCATEQGARETQYFGPGTRLLVL.

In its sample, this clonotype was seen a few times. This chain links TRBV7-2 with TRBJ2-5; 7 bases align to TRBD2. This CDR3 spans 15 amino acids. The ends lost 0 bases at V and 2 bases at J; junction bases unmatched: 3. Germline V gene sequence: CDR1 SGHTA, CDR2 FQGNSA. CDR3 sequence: CASSLAWGGQETQYF. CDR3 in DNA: TGTGCCAGCAGCTTAGCGTGGGGGGGGCAAGAGACCCAGTACTTC.

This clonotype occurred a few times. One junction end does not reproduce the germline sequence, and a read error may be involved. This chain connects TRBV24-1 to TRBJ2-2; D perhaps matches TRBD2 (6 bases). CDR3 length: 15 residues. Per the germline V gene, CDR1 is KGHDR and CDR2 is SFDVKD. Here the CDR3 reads CATSDLAGNPGELFF. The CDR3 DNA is TGTGCCACCAGTGATTTGGCGGGGAACCCCGGGGAGCTGTTTTTT.

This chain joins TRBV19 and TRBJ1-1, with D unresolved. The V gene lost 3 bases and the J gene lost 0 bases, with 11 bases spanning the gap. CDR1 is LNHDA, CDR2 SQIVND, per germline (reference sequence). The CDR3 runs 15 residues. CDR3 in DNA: TGTGCCAGTAGTATCAGTGGGAAACTGAACACTGAAGCTTTCTTT. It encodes CASSISGKLNTEAFF.

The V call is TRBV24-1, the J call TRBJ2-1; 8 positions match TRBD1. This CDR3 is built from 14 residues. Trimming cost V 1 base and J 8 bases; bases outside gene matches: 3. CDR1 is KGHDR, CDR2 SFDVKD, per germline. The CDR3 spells CATSDLQGEYEQFF. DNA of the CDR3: TGTGCCACCAGTGATTTACAGGGGGAATATGAGCAGTTCTTC.